These T cell receptor beta chains were read from a single sample in a study of human T cells and chemical hapten exposure. TCRdb reprocessed the RACE reads with MiXCR, giving one entry per CDR3 protein. This sample has about 84,000 distinct CDR3 sequences, with 10% to 14% found just once. The sequenced sample was whole blood, obtained in connection with sensitization to the hapten diphenylcyclopropenone (DPC). The receptors were sampled from a woman aged 45-65 years with alopecia areata. Some clones in this sample may be carry-over from other donors' samples. The CDR3 runs from the conserved cysteine through the conserved F or W. Each record gives: V gene, D gene, J gene, clone size, CDR3 length, CDR3 DNA, CDR3 protein. The D gene is left open where the match is weak. The listing skips clone size in some rows; elsewhere it reads once, few, many or a size class.

>TRBV9|NA|TRBJ2-3|many|13
TGTGCCAGCAGCCCGCACTCGGCAGATACGCAGTATTTT
CASSPHSADTQYF
>TRBV28|NA|TRBJ1-5|many|11
TGTGCCAGCAGCCGCAATCAGCCCCAGCATTTT
CASSRNQPQHF
>TRBV18|NA|TRBJ2-1|few|13
TGTGCCAGCTCACCGGGCCAGTACAATGAGCAGTTCTTC
CASSPGQYNEQFF
>TRBV7-2|NA|TRBJ1-2|many|14
TGTGCCAGCAGCTTAAGCAGGGCCAACTATGGCTACACCTTC
CASSLSRANYGYTF
>TRBV28|NA|TRBJ2-7|NA|16
TGTGCCAGCAGTTTAAGTAGGGCAGGGGCAACCCACGAGCAGTACTTC
CASSLSRAGATHEQYF
>TRBV3-1|NA|TRBJ2-3|NA|15
TGTGCCAGCAGCCTTCGCCCGGGGGGCACAGATACGCAGTATTTT
CASSLRPGGTDTQYF
>TRBV19|NA|TRBJ2-3|few|14
TGTGCCAGTAGCAGCACCACTAGCACAGATACGCAGTATTTT
CASSSTTSTDTQYF
>TRBV6-1|TRBD1|TRBJ2-1|NA|13
TGTGCCAGCAGTGAACAGGGGGCCCTGTCCCAGTTCTTC
CASSEQGALSQFF
>TRBV6-1|NA|TRBJ1-4|few|13
TGTGCCAGCAGTCCAAGCAATCGGGAAAAACTGTTTTTT
CASSPSNREKLFF
>TRBV6-1|TRBD2|TRBJ2-1|few|15
TGTGCCAGCAGTAGCGGGAGGTTCTCCTACAATGAGCAGTTCTTC
CASSSGRFSYNEQFF
>TRBV5-1|NA|TRBJ2-2|many|15
TGCGCCAGCAGCTTGACAACAGGGAACACCGGGGAGCTGTTTTTT
CASSLTTGNTGELFF
>TRBV4-2|NA|TRBJ2-3|NA|12
TGTGCCAGCAGCCCAACAACAGATACGCAGTATTTT
CASSPTTDTQYF
>TRBV28|NA|TRBJ2-2|many|12
TGTGCCAGCAGTTTGAGCACCGGGGAGCTGTTTTTT
CASSLSTGELFF